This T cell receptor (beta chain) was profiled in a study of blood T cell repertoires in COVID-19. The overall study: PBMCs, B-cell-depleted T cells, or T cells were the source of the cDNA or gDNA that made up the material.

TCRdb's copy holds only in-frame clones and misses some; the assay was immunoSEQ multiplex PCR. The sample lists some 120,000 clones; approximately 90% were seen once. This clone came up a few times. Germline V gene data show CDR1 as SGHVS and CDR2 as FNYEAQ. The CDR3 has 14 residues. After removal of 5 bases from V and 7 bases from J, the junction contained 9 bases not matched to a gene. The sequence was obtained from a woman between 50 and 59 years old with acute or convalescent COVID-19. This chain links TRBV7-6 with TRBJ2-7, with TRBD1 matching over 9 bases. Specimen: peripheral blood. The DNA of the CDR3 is TGTGCCAGCAGCCCACGGGACAGGGATTCGGAGCAGTACTTC. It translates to CASSPRDRDSEQYF.